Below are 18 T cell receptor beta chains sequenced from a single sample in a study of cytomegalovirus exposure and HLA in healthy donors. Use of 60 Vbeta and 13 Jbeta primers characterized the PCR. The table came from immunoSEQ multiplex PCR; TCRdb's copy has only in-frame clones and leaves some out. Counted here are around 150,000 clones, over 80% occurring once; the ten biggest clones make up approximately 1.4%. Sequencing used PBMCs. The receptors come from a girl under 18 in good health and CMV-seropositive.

The CDR3 DNA follows: TGTGCCAGCAGCTTAGGGCTAGCGGGAGAGGGAGAGCAGTTCTTC. As protein: CASSLGLAGEGEQFF. J is TRBJ2-1 and V is TRBV11-3; TRBD2 matches 10 bases. V lost 1 base, J lost 10 bases, and 7 bases stayed unmatched. This CDR3 region has 15 residues. Germline values: CDR1 SGHNT, CDR2 YENEEA.

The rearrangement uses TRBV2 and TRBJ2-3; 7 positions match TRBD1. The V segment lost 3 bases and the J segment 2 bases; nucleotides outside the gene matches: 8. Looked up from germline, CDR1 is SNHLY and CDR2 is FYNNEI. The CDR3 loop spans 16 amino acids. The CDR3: CASSDVQGVSTDTQYF. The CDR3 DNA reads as TGTGCCAGCAGTGACGTTCAGGGGGTATCCACAGATACGCAGTATTTT.

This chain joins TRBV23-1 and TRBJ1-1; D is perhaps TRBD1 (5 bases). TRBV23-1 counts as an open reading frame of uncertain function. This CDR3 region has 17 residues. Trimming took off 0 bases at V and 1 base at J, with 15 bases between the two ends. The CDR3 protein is CASSQSRHHTGNTEAFF. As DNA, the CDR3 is TGCGCCAGCAGTCAATCCCGACACCACACAGGGAACACTGAAGCTTTCTTT.

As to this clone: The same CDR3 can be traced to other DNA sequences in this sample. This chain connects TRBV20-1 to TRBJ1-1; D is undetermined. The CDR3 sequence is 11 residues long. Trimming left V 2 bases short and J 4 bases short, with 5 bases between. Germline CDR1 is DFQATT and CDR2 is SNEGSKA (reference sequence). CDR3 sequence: CSARSLTEAFF. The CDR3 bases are TGCAGTGCTAGATCCCTCACTGAAGCTTTCTTT.

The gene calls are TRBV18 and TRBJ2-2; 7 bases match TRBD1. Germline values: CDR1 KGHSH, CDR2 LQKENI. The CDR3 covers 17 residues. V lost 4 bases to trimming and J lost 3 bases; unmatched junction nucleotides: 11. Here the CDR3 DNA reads TGTGCCAGCTCACTAAACGGACAGGCTCGGTACACCGGGGAGCTGTTTTTT. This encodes CASSLNGQARYTGELFF.

CDR3 residues: CASSSKGLIQETQYF. The CDR3 DNA follows: TGTGCCAGCAGCTCTAAAGGACTAATCCAAGAGACCCAGTACTTC. The chain is built from TRBV11-1 and TRBJ2-5; maybe TRBD2 (6 bases). The V and J ends lost 4 bases and 1 base respectively, with 13 bases between them. The CDR3 loop spans 15 amino acids. Germline V gene data show CDR1 as SGHAT and CDR2 as FQDESV (reference sequence).

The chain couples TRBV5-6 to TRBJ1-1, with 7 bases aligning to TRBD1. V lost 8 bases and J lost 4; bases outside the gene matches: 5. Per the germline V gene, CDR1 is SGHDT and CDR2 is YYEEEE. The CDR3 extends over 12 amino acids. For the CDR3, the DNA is TGTGCCAGTACAGGGGTGGGCACTGAAGCTTTCTTT. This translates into CASTGVGTEAFF.

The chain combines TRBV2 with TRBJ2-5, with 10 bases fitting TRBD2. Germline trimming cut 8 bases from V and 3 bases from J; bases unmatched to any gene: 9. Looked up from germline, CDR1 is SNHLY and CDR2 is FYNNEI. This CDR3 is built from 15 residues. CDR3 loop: CASVYLGTSEETQYF. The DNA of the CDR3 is TGTGCCAGCGTCTACTTAGGGACTAGCGAAGAGACCCAGTACTTC. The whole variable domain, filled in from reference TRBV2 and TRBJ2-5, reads EPEVTQTPSHQVTQMGQEVILRCVPISNHLYFYWYRQILGQKVEFLVSFYNNEISEKSEIFDDQFSVERPDGSNFTLKIRSTKLEDSAMYFCASVYLGTSEETQYFGPGTRLLVL.

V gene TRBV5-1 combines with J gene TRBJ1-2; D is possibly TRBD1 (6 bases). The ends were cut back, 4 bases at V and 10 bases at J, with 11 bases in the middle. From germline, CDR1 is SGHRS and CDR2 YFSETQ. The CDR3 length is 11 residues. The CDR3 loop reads CASSIQGTYTF. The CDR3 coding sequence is TGCGCCAGCAGCATACAGGGCACCTACACCTTC.

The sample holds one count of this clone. CDR3: CASISEGVRSYNEQFF. DNA of the CDR3: TGTGCCAGCATATCCGAGGGGGTGAGGTCCTACAATGAGCAGTTCTTC. The chain carries TRBV6-6 and TRBJ2-1, with D possibly being TRBD1 (6 bases). V was clipped by 7 bases and J by 1 base, with 17 bases between them. The CDR3 runs to 16 residues. CDR1 is MNHNY, CDR2 SVGAGI, per germline (reference sequence).

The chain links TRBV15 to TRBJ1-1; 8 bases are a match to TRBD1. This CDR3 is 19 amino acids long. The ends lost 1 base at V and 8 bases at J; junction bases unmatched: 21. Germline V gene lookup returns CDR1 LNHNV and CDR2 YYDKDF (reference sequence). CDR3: CATSRGTGQGAGARVEAFF. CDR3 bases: TGTGCCACCAGCAGAGGAACGGGTCAGGGGGCAGGAGCTAGGGTCGAAGCTTTCTTT. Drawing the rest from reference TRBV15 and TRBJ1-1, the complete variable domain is DAMVIQNPRYQVTQFGKPVTLSCSQTLNHNVMYWYQQKSSQAPKLLFHYYDKDFNNEADTPDNFQSRRPNTSFCFLDIRSPGLGDTAMYLCATSRGTGQGAGARVEAFFGQGTRLTVV.

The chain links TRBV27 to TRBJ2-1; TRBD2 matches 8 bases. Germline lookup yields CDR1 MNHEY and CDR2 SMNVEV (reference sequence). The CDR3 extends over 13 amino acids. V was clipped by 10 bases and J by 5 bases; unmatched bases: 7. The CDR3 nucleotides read TGTGCCACCCGGGGGGGTTTCAACAATGAGCAGTTCTTC. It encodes CATRGGFNNEQFF.

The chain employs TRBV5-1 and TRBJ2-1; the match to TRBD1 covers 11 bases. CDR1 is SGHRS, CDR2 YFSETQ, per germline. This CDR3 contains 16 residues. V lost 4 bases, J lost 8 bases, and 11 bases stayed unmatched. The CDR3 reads CASSPVPGQGGYEQFF. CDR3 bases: TGCGCCAGCAGCCCTGTCCCGGGACAGGGGGGATATGAGCAGTTCTTC.

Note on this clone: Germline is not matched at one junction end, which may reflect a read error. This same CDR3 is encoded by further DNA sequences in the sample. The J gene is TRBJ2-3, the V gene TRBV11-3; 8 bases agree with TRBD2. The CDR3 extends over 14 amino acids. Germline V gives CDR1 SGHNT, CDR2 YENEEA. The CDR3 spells CASSLSGSGDTQYF. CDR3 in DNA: TGTGCCAGCAGCTTGAGCGGGAGTGGAGATACACAGTATTTT.

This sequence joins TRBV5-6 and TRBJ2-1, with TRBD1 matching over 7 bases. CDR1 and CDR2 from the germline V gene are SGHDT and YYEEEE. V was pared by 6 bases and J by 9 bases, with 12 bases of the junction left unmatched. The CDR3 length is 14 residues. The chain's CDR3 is CASIRAGGQGEQFF. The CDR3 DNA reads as TGTGCCAGCATCCGGGCAGGGGGTCAGGGTGAGCAGTTCTTC. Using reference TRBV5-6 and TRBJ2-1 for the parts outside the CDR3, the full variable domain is DAGVTQSPTHLIKTRGQQVTLRCSPKSGHDTVSWYQQALGQGPQFIFQYYEEEERQRGNFPDRFSGHQFPNYSSELNVNALLLGDSALYLCASIRAGGQGEQFFGPGTRLTVL.

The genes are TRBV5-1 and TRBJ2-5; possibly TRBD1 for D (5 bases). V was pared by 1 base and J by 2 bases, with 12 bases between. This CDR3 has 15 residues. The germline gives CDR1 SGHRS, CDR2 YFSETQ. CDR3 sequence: CASSLSRQLQETQYF. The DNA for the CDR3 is TGCGCCAGCAGCTTGTCCCGACAGCTACAAGAGACCCAGTACTTC.

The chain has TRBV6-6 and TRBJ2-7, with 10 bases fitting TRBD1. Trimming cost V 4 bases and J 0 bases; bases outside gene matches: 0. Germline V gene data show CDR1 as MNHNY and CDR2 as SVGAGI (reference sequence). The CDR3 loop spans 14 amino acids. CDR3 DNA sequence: TGTGCCAGCAGTTGGGACAGGGGCTCCTACGAGCAGTACTTC. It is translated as CASSWDRGSYEQYF.

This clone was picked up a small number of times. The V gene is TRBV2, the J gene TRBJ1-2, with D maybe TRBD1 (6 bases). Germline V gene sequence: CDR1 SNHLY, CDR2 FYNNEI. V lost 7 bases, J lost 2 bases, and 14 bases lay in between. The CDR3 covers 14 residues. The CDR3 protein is CASKAGVSNYGYTF. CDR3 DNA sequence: TGTGCCAGCAAGGCAGGGGTATCGAACTATGGCTACACCTTC.